Each of the 7 T cell receptor beta chains below was sequenced from the same sample in a study of T cell responses to AZD1222 COVID-19 vaccine. TCRdb keeps only in-frame clones here, not all; method: immunoSEQ multiplex PCR. The sample records roughly 120,000 clones, around 90% being singletons. The sample consisted of peripheral blood, taken 28 days after the second AZD1222 dose. All receptors derive from an adult who received the AZD1222 COVID-19 vaccine.

The V and J genes are TRBV24-1 and TRBJ1-2, with D possibly being TRBD1 (5 bases). The CDR3 totals 13 residues. Trimming pared 5 bases from V and 7 bases from J, leaving 13 bases between. Germline V gives CDR1 KGHDR, CDR2 SFDVKD. CDR3 nucleotides: TGTGCCACCAGTGCGGGGGGACGTGGTGGCTACACCTTC. Translated: CATSAGGRGGYTF.

In its sample, this clone was seen once. The gene calls are TRBV7-8 and TRBJ1-3; 10 nucleotides agree with TRBD1. This CDR3 is 15 amino acids long. Germline V lookup: CDR1 SGHVS, CDR2 FQNEAQ. V trimming: 8 bases; J trimming: 2 bases; junction bases outside the gene matches: 6. CDR3 in amino acids: CASHPGTGAGNTIYF. The CDR3 nucleotides read TGTGCCAGCCACCCCGGGACAGGGGCTGGAAACACCATATATTTT.

The chain couples TRBV11-1 to TRBJ1-6; D gene ambiguous. Trimming pared 2 bases from V and 10 bases from J, leaving 9 bases between. Germline CDR1 is SGHAT and CDR2 is FQDESV (reference sequence). The CDR3 runs to 13 residues. As DNA, the CDR3 is TGTGCCAGCAGCTTATCCTCCGGGTCACCCCTCCACTTT. Amino acids: CASSLSSGSPLHF. The entire variable domain, with the rest obtained from reference TRBV11-1 and TRBJ1-6, is as follows: EAEVAQSPRYKITEKSQAVAFWCDPISGHATLYWYRQILGQGPELLVQFQDESVVDDSQLPKDRFSAERLKGVDSTLKIQPAELGDSAMYLCASSLSSGSPLHFGNGTRLTVT.

The V gene is TRBV19, the J gene TRBJ1-2; the D is unclear. This CDR3 has 14 residues. Trimming removed 10 bases from V and 5 bases from J, with 20 bases in between. CDR1 is LNHDA, CDR2 SQIVND, per germline (reference sequence). The CDR3 sequence: CATLHLGLGYGYTF. The DNA of the CDR3 is TGTGCCACCTTACATCTAGGCCTTGGGTATGGCTACACCTTC.

This chain joins TRBV7-2 and TRBJ1-5, with a tentative D call TRBD1 (6 bases). The CDR3 is 14 residues long. Germline CDR1 is SGHTA and CDR2 is FQGNSA. Trimming removed 5 bases from V and 5 bases from J, with 13 bases in between. CDR3: CASSPGRGDQPQHF. As DNA, the CDR3 is TGTGCCAGCAGCCCTGGTAGGGGGGATCAGCCCCAGCATTTT.

The rearrangement uses TRBV6-5 and TRBJ2-7; no reliable D call. Per the germline V gene, CDR1 is MNHEY and CDR2 is SVGAGI. Trimming cost V 6 bases and J 2 bases, with 8 bases left between them. The CDR3 spans 12 residues. CDR3 sequence (DNA): TGTGCCAGCAGACAGAACACCTACGAGCAGTACTTC. Translation: CASRQNTYEQYF.

The chain employs TRBV7-2 and TRBJ2-3; D could derive from TRBD1 or TRBD2 (6 bases each). The CDR3 consists of 16 residues. Trimming stripped 5 bases from V and 1 base from J, with 16 bases between. The V gene's germline CDR1 is SGHTA and CDR2 FQGNSA. The CDR3 DNA follows: TGTGCCAGCAGCCTCAATCCCGGGGGCCGCACAGATACGCAGTATTTT. Amino acid sequence: CASSLNPGGRTDTQYF.